The next 9 T cell receptor beta chains were all read from a single sample in a study of vaccination effects on CD4 cells after COVID-19. For these receptors, no antigen is known. Before sequencing, viral peptide pools were used by the ViraFEST assay to expand antigen-specific CD4+ T cells. Culturing for 9 to 10 days preceded CD4+ T cell isolation. Previously uninfected by SARS-CoV-2, the vaccine recipients also showed negative nucleocapsid antibodies. The repertoire was sequenced with immunoSEQ multiplex PCR; TCRdb's copy has only in-frame clones and lacks some. Among 50,000 to 60,000 clones listed, around 70% were seen once. This specimen was CD4+ T cells from PBMCs cultured with SARS-CoV-2 spike peptides, taken before COVID-19 vaccination. The receptors were sampled from a human donor who received a COVID-19 vaccine.

This clone was counted once. The gene calls are TRBV4-2 and TRBJ2-4; 7 nucleotides agree with TRBD2. Trimming took 0 bases from V and 2 from J; bases not matched to a gene: 7. Germline CDR1 reads LGHNA; CDR2 reads YNFKEQ. This CDR3 contains 17 residues. In DNA form, the CDR3 reads TGTGCCAGCAGCCAAGAATGGGCGGGGGTAACCAAAAACATTCAGTACTTC. Translation gives CASSQEWAGVTKNIQYF.

This clone appeared a few times. V and J are TRBV6-1 and TRBJ1-5, with a weak D call TRBD1 (5 bases). Germline CDR1 is MNHNS and CDR2 is SASEGT. V was trimmed by 1 base and J by 3 bases, leaving 7 bases between them. The CDR3 runs 14 residues. This chain's CDR3 is CASSEVGDNQPQHF. The CDR3 bases are TGTGCCAGCAGTGAAGTAGGGGACAATCAGCCCCAGCATTTT.

V is TRBV5-1 and J is TRBJ2-7, with no clear D. The CDR3 totals 14 residues. Germline V gene data show CDR1 as SGHRS and CDR2 as YFSETQ. V lost 5 bases to trimming and J lost 5 bases, with 17 bases between them. The CDR3 DNA reads as TGCGCCAGCAGACGTGGAGAACCGGTGAACGAGCAGTACTTC. Protein sequence: CASRRGEPVNEQYF.

The genes are TRBV2 and TRBJ1-1, with TRBD1 as a possible D gene (5 bases). The CDR3 covers 13 residues. Germline values: CDR1 SNHLY, CDR2 FYNNEI. Trimming stripped 7 bases from V and 0 bases from J, with 9 bases between. In DNA form, the CDR3 reads TGTGCCAGCAAGGGACTTTTGAACACTGAAGCTTTCTTT. Translated: CASKGLLNTEAFF.

This clone was seen a few times. The chain carries TRBV7-9 and TRBJ1-1; TRBD1 is a possible D gene (6 bases). The CDR3 extends over 15 amino acids. Germline lookup yields CDR1 SEHNR and CDR2 FQNEAQ (reference sequence). V lost 7 bases to trimming and J lost 5 bases, with 20 bases between them. Here the CDR3 reads CASTRIGGEGTEAFF. For the CDR3, the DNA is TGTGCCAGCACCAGAATAGGGGGGGAAGGAACTGAAGCTTTCTTT.

Only a few counts were recorded for this clone. The J gene is TRBJ1-5, the V gene TRBV6-2 or TRBV6-3; D may be TRBD1 (6 bases). Trimming took off 6 bases at V and 5 bases at J, with 17 bases between the two ends. CDR3 length: 15 amino acids. CDR1 MNHEY and CDR2 SVGEGT come from the germline V gene. The CDR3 reads CASSAEGGTYQPQHF. CDR3 DNA sequence: TGTGCCAGCAGCGCGGAGGGGGGGACCTATCAGCCCCAGCATTTT.

In its sample, this clone was seen a few times. This sequence joins TRBV2 and TRBJ1-4; the D is unclear. This CDR3 contains 14 residues. The ends were cut back, 6 bases at V and 8 bases at J, with 16 bases in the middle. Germline CDR1 SNHLY, CDR2 FYNNEI. The CDR3 reads CASRYLGGGEKLFF. DNA of the CDR3: TGTGCCAGCAGATACCTTGGAGGAGGGGAAAAACTGTTTTTT.

V usage is TRBV5-4 and J usage is TRBJ2-7; D is undetermined. CDR3 length equals 14 residues. V dropped 3 bases and J dropped 2 bases, with 12 bases sitting between them. Germline V gives CDR1 SGHNT, CDR2 YYREEE (reference sequence). In nucleotides, the CDR3 is TGTGCCAGCAGCTCCCAGGAGTTTACCTACGAGCAGTACTTC. This sequence encodes CASSSQEFTYEQYF. The variable domain in full, with the rest retrieved from reference TRBV5-4 and TRBJ2-7, is ETGVTQSPTHLIKTRGQQVTLRCSSQSGHNTVSWYQQALGQGPQFIFQYYREEENGRGNFPPRFSGLQFPNYSSELNVNALELDDSALYLCASSSQEFTYEQYFGPGTRLTVT.

The count of this clone is one. The chain joins TRBV19 to TRBJ1-2; D may be TRBD1 (6 bases). Germline-derived CDR1 and CDR2 are LNHDA and SQIVND (reference sequence). V lost 10 bases, J lost 10 bases, and 19 bases lay in between. This CDR3 is built from 12 residues. CDR3 DNA: TGTGCCACCAGTCGACAGGTCGGCCCCTACACCTTC. It is translated as CATSRQVGPYTF.